This is a list of T cell receptor beta chains from one sample in a study of early T cells in non-severe SARS-CoV-2 infection. Using its own MiXCR run on the 5' RACE reads, TCRdb lists one record per CDR3 protein. The sample holds 76,000 or so distinct CDR3 sequences; about 11% are singletons and the top ten take roughly 4.7%. Sequenced sample: whole blood. The receptors shown here come from an adult who was a healthcare worker with PCR-confirmed SARS-CoV-2 infection or an uninfected control (not recorded which). Each CDR3 is given with its conserved first and last residue. A D gene is named only where the DNA matches it firmly. Clone size is shown for a subset of rows, as once, few, many or a class of expanded clone.

clone_size d_call j_call v_call cdr3_aa cdr3_nt
- TRBD2 TRBJ2-5 TRBV3-1 CASSRTSGQETQYF TGTGCCAGCAGTCGGACTAGCGGTCAAGAGACCCAGTACTTC
few TRBD1 TRBJ2-1 TRBV3-1 CASSQEDRVGAYNEQFF TGTGCCAGCAGCCAAGAAGACAGGGTAGGGGCCTACAATGAGCAGTTCTTC
- TRBD1 TRBJ2-3 TRBV5-4 CASSLADRGGTDTQYF TGTGCCAGCAGCTTGGCGGACAGGGGGGGAACAGATACGCAGTATTTT
few TRBD2 TRBJ2-5 TRBV7-8 CASSTGTSGGETQYF TGTGCCAGCAGCACTGGGACTAGCGGGGGCGAGACCCAGTACTTC
- TRBD1 TRBJ2-3 TRBV7-8 CASSRRDRGTDTQYF TGTGCCAGCAGCCGCCGGGACAGGGGGACAGATACGCAGTATTTT
- - TRBJ1-1 TRBV3-1 CASSQVWNEAFF TGTGCCAGCAGCCAAGTATGGAATGAAGCTTTCTTT
- - TRBJ2-2 TRBV25-1 CASSEQNTGELFF TGTGCCAGCAGTGAACAGAACACCGGGGAGCTGTTTTTT
- - TRBJ2-7 TRBV5-6 CASSLGEHEQYF TGTGCCAGCAGCTTGGGGGAGCACGAGCAGTACTTC
many - TRBJ2-3 TRBV29-1 CSVWDPFTDTQYF TGCAGCGTTTGGGACCCCTTCACAGATACGCAGTATTTT
- TRBD2 TRBJ2-1 TRBV12-3/TRBV12-4 CASSFWRGAHNEQFF TGTGCCAGCAGTTTTTGGCGGGGGGCCCACAATGAGCAGTTCTTC
many TRBD1 TRBJ1-4 TRBV27 CASTPAGTGNEKLFF TGTGCCAGCACACCCGCCGGGACAGGCAATGAAAAACTGTTTTTT
few - TRBJ1-2 TRBV30 CAWRRGMSGYTF TGTGCCTGGAGGCGGGGGATGAGCGGCTACACCTTC
few - TRBJ1-4 TRBV7-9 CASSPRGRATNEKLFF TGTGCCAGCAGCCCGCGGGGAAGGGCTACTAATGAAAAACTGTTTTTT
- - TRBJ2-3 TRBV29-1 CSVEEVRLNTDTQYF TGCAGCGTTGAAGAAGTTAGACTCAACACAGATACGCAGTATTTT
many TRBD2 TRBJ2-1 TRBV20-1 CSATLGGDSSYNEQFF TGCAGTGCTACCCTGGGGGGGGATAGCTCCTACAATGAGCAGTTCTTC
many - TRBJ1-3 TRBV6-5 CATSADSGNTIYF TGTGCCACCTCTGCGGACTCTGGAAACACCATATATTTT
many - TRBJ1-5 TRBV18 CASSPGRSNQPQHF TGTGCCAGCTCACCGGGACGGAGCAATCAGCCCCAGCATTTT
many - TRBJ1-1 TRBV6-5 CASIQGTEAFF TGTGCCAGCATACAGGGAACTGAAGCTTTCTTT
many - TRBJ1-2 TRBV19 CASSIGRTNYGYTF TGTGCCAGTAGTATAGGGAGAACTAACTATGGCTACACCTTC
many - TRBJ2-7 TRBV10-1 CASSVKGYEQYF TGCGCCAGCAGCGTAAAGGGTTACGAGCAGTACTTC
few - TRBJ2-1 TRBV4-1 CASSQLGPSYNEQFF TGCGCCAGCAGCCAACTAGGACCTTCCTACAATGAGCAGTTCTTC
- - TRBJ1-5 TRBV3-1 CASSHGRESNPQHF TGTGCCAGCAGCCACGGCAGGGAGTCGAATCCCCAGCATTTT
few - TRBJ1-2 TRBV14 CASSQDEAGIGYTF TGTGCCAGCAGCCAAGATGAGGCAGGGATTGGCTACACCTTC
- TRBD1 TRBJ2-1 TRBV12-5 CASGGDRGLVEQFF TGTGCTAGTGGAGGCGACAGGGGGCTGGTTGAGCAGTTCTTC
many TRBD1 TRBJ2-7 TRBV7-9 CASSSTGVSYEQYF TGTGCCAGCAGCTCAACAGGGGTTTCCTACGAGCAGTACTTC
- TRBD1 TRBJ2-2 TRBV6-5 CASSYGQGTNGELFF TGTGCCAGCAGTTACGGACAGGGAACTAACGGGGAGCTGTTTTTT
- - TRBJ2-5 TRBV29-1 CSVEGPQETQYF TGCAGCGTTGAAGGCCCCCAAGAGACCCAGTACTTC
- TRBD2 TRBJ2-1 TRBV6-5 CASSYIGLAGALSYNEQFF TGTGCCAGCAGTTACATAGGACTAGCGGGGGCCCTCTCCTACAATGAGCAGTTCTTC
many TRBD1 TRBJ1-3 TRBV7-6 CASSYGTAGGNTIYF TGTGCCAGCAGCTACGGGACAGCTGGCGGGAACACCATATATTTT
many - TRBJ1-1 TRBV29-1 CSVETPRGAGTEAFF TGCAGCGTTGAAACTCCGAGGGGAGCGGGCACTGAAGCTTTCTTT
- - TRBJ2-7 TRBV5-5 CASIPGQTYEQYF TGTGCCAGCATCCCGGGACAAACCTACGAGCAGTACTTC
medium-sized - TRBJ1-1 TRBV4-3 CASSQDGDTEAFF TGCGCCAGCAGCCAAGACGGCGACACTGAAGCTTTCTTT
few - TRBJ2-5 TRBV6-2/TRBV6-3 CASSKTGIQETQYF TGTGCCAGCAGTAAGACAGGAATCCAAGAGACCCAGTACTTC
many - TRBJ2-5 TRBV6-2/TRBV6-3 CASSYLTRGETQYF TGTGCCAGCAGTTATTTGACTAGAGGCGAGACCCAGTACTTC
many TRBD2 TRBJ2-3 TRBV29-1 CSVGVREGLDTQYF TGCAGCGTTGGAGTCCGGGAGGGTTTGGATACGCAGTATTTT
many - TRBJ2-2 TRBV18 CASSPTPPNTGELFF TGTGCCAGCTCACCAACGCCTCCGAACACCGGGGAGCTGTTTTTT
- TRBD1 TRBJ1-1 TRBV7-2 CASSPGTGGVTEAFF TGTGCCAGCAGCCCGGGGACAGGGGGCGTCACTGAAGCTTTCTTT
- TRBD1 TRBJ1-2 TRBV4-3 CASSQDPTGGDYYGYTF TGCGCCAGCAGCCAGGACCCGACAGGGGGCGACTACTATGGCTACACCTTC
many - TRBJ1-1 TRBV9 CASSVQGSTEAFF TGTGCCAGCAGCGTACAGGGGAGCACTGAAGCTTTCTTT
few - TRBJ2-7 TRBV7-9 CASSLAEVTPAYEQYF TGTGCCAGCAGCTTAGCGGAGGTCACCCCAGCCTACGAGCAGTACTTC
- - TRBJ2-5 TRBV11-2 CASLARSGETQYF TGTGCCAGCCTGGCCCGGTCGGGGGAGACCCAGTACTTC
- TRBD2 TRBJ2-1 TRBV11-3 CASSLESSGGLNNEQFF TGTGCCAGCAGCTTAGAGAGTAGCGGGGGGCTGAACAATGAGCAGTTCTTC
few - TRBJ1-6 TRBV6-5 CASSYRTPRQSPLHF TGTGCCAGCAGTTACCGGACACCCCGCCAGTCACCCCTCCACTTT
many TRBD1 TRBJ2-3 TRBV29-1 CSGHRGPADTQYF TGCAGCGGGCACAGGGGGCCGGCAGATACGCAGTATTTT
few TRBD1 TRBJ1-5 TRBV6-5 CASRQGGGNQPQHF TGTGCCAGCAGGCAGGGGGGGGGCAATCAGCCCCAGCATTTT
many - TRBJ1-5 TRBV5-1 CASSLGWGSNQPQHF TGCGCCAGCAGCTTGGGGTGGGGGAGCAATCAGCCCCAGCATTTT
- - TRBJ2-1 TRBV12-3/TRBV12-4 CASRGLSYNEQFF TGTGCCAGCAGAGGGCTCTCCTACAATGAGCAGTTCTTC
few - TRBJ1-5 TRBV15 CATSRGRQNQPQHF TGTGCCACCAGCAGAGGAAGACAGAATCAGCCCCAGCATTTT